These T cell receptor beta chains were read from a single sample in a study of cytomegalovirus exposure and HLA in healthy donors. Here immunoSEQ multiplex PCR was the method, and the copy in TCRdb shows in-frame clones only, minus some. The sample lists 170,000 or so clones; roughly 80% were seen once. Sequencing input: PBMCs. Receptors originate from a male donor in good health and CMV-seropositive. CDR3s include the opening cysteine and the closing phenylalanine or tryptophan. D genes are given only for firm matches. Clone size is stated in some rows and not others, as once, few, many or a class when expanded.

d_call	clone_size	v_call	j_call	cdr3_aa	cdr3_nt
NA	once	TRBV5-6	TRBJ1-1	CASSLFSNTEAFF	TGTGCCAGCAGCTTGTTCTCCAACACTGAAGCTTTCTTT
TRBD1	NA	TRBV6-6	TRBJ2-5	CASTLDRANQETQYF	TGTGCCAGCACTCTCGACAGGGCTAACCAAGAGACCCAGTACTTC
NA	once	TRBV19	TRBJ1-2	CASSIVSGGSLPYNYGYTF	TGTGCCAGTAGTATAGTATCCGGGGGGAGCCTTCCTTATAACTATGGCTACACCTTC
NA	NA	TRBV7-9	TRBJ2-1	CSSSLGLAPNEQFF	TGTTCCAGCAGCTTGGGGCTAGCGCCCAATGAGCAGTTCTTC
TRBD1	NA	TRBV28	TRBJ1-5	CASSLWTGGRSNQPQHF	TGTGCCAGCAGTTTATGGACAGGGGGCCGAAGCAATCAGCCCCAGCATTTT
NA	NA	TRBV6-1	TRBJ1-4	CATLRQISEKLFF	TGTGCCACCCTACGACAGATTTCCGAAAAACTGTTTTTT
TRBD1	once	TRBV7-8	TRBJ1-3	CASYPGQLSGNTIYF	TGTGCCAGCTACCCGGGACAGCTCTCTGGAAACACCATATATTTT
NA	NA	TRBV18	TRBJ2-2	CASFRTGTTGELFF	TGTGCCAGTTTTCGTACGGGTACCACCGGGGAGCTGTTTTTT
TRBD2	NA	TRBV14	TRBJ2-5	CASSQDLLAGETQYF	TGTGCCAGCAGCCAAGATCTGCTAGCGGGGGAGACCCAGTACTTC
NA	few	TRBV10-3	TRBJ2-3	CAISAYRGGPSTDTQYF	TGTGCCATCAGTGCTTACCGTGGCGGCCCCTCAACAGATACGCAGTATTTT
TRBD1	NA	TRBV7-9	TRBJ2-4	CASSFGQGVAKNIQYF	TGTGCCAGCAGCTTCGGACAGGGGGTAGCCAAAAACATTCAGTACTTC
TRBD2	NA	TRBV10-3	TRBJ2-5	CAISALAGGELMRETQYF	TGTGCCATCAGTGCTCTAGCGGGAGGAGAATTGATGAGAGAGACCCAGTACTTC
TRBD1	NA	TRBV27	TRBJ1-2	CASSLLGQGGYGYTF	TGTGCCAGCAGTTTATTGGGACAGGGAGGTTACGGCTACACCTTC
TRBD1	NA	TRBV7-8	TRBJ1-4	CASRGGSTNEKLFF	TGTGCCAGCCGAGGGGGCTCTACTAATGAAAAACTGTTTTTT
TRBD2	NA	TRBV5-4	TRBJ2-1	CASSLGGEGRNEQFF	TGTGCCAGCAGCTTGGGGGGGGAGGGCCGAAATGAGCAGTTCTTC
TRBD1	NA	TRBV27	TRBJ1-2	CASAGGGIDGYTF	TGTGCCAGCGCAGGGGGTGGCATAGATGGCTACACCTTC
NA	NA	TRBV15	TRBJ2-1	CATSRNRPSSSYNEQFF	TGTGCCACCAGCAGGAACAGGCCATCGAGCTCCTACAATGAGCAGTTCTTC
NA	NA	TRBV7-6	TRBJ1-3	CASSLRLRSGNTIYF	TGTGCCAGCAGCTTACGGCTCAGGTCTGGAAACACCATATATTTT
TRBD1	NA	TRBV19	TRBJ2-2	CASSIVSGGTGELFF	TGTGCCAGTAGTATAGTATCAGGGGGCACCGGGGAGCTGTTTTTT
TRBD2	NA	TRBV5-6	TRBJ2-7	CASSWGGRGYHEQYF	TGTGCCAGCAGCTGGGGCGGGAGGGGTTACCACGAGCAGTACTTC
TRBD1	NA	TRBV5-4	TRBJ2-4	CASSLGTGDKNIQYF	TGTGCCAGCAGCTTAGGGACAGGGGACAAAAACATTCAGTACTTC
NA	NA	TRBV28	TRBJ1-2	CASSAPHTRSYGYTF	TGTGCCAGCAGTGCCCCCCACACCCGTTCCTATGGCTACACCTTC
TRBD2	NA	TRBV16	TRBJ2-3	CASSQSPSGRTDTQYF	TGTGCCAGCAGCCAATCTCCTAGCGGGAGAACAGATACGCAGTATTTT
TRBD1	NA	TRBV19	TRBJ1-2	CASSIPGTASGYTF	TGTGCCAGTAGTATTCCCGGGACAGCGAGTGGCTACACCTTC
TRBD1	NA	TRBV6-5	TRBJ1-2	CASSPSGGYGYTF	TGTGCCAGCAGTCCCTCAGGGGGCTATGGCTACACCTTC
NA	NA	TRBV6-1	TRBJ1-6	CASSEWGVNSPLHF	TGTGCCAGCAGTGAGTGGGGGGTTAATTCACCCCTCCACTTT
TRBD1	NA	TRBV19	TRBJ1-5	CASSIWGDRSGYYSNQPQHF	TGTGCCAGTAGTATTTGGGGGGACAGGTCGGGATATTATAGCAATCAGCCCCAGCATTTT
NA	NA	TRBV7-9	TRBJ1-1	CSSSLGGREAFF	TGTTCCAGCAGCTTAGGGGGGAGGGAAGCTTTCTTT
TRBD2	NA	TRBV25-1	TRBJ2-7	CASSDAGELRRQYF	TGTGCCAGCAGTGACGCGGGGGAGCTACGGCGGCAGTACTTC
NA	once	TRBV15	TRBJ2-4	CATLGGTKNIQYF	TGTGCCACCCTCGGGGGAACCAAAAACATTCAGTACTTC
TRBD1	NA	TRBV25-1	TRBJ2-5	CASSRQGTETQYF	TGTGCCAGCAGCCGACAGGGAACAGAGACCCAGTACTTC
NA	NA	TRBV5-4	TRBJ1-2	CASSLDSRHGYTF	TGTGCCAGCAGCTTGGACAGCCGGCATGGCTACACCTTC
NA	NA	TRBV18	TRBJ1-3	CASSQNREVGNTIYF	TGTGCCAGCTCACAGAACAGGGAAGTTGGAAACACCATATATTTT
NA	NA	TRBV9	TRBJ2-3	CASSVGGGSTDTQYF	TGTGCCAGCAGCGTAGGTGGCGGGAGCACAGATACGCAGTATTTT
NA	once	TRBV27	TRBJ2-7	CASMGGYEQYF	TGTGCCAGCATGGGGGGCTACGAGCAGTACTTC
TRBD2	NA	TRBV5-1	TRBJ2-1	CASSLEGLAVNYNEQFF	TGCGCCAGCAGCTTGGAAGGACTAGCCGTCAACTACAATGAGCAGTTCTTC
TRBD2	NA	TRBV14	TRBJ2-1	CASSQGLAYYNEQFF	TGTGCCAGCAGCCAGGGACTAGCCTACTACAATGAGCAGTTCTTC
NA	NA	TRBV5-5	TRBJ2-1	CASSLSQVIYNEQFF	TGTGCCAGCAGCTTGTCACAGGTGATCTACAATGAGCAGTTCTTC
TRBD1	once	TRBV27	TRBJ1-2	CASSPRTGTNYGYTF	TGTGCCAGCAGTCCGAGGACAGGGACAAACTATGGCTACACCTTC
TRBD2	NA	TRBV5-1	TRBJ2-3	CASSLDAAGVVSDTQYF	TGCGCCAGCAGCTTGGACGCAGCGGGAGTGGTCTCAGATACGCAGTATTTT
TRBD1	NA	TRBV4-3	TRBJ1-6	CASRFTGTGFNSPLHF	TGCGCCAGCAGGTTTACCGGGACAGGCTTTAATTCACCCCTCCACTTT
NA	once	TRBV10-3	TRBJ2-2	CAITEIAGSTGELFF	TGTGCCATCACTGAGATTGCGGGGAGCACCGGGGAGCTGTTTTTT
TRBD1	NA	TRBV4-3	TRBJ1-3	CASSQELGQGSDTIYF	TGCGCCAGCAGCCAAGAGCTGGGACAGGGGTCGGACACCATATATTTT
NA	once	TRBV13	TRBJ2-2	CASSLGLGPTGELFF	TGTGCCAGCAGCTTAGGACTAGGGCCGACCGGGGAGCTGTTTTTT
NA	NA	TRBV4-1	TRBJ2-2	CASSQGPGLLGELFF	TGCGCCAGCAGCCAAGGCCCGGGACTCCTCGGGGAGCTGTTTTTT
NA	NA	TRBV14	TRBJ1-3	CASSQVPGTIYF	TGTGCCAGCAGCCAAGTCCCCGGCACCATATATTTT
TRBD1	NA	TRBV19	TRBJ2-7	CASSISPRTGYEQYF	TGTGCCAGTAGTATAAGCCCGAGGACAGGCTACGAGCAGTACTTC
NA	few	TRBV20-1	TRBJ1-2	CSSGGEGYTF	TGCAGTTCGGGGGGCGAGGGCTACACCTTC
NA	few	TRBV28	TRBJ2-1	CASSLARLGANEQFF	TGTGCCAGCAGTTTAGCCCGGCTAGGCGCAAATGAGCAGTTCTTC
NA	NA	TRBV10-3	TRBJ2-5	CAISRGQETQYF	TGTGCCATCAGTCGGGGGCAAGAGACCCAGTACTTC
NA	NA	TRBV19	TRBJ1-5	CASSSRDTPFLKQPQHF	TGTGCCAGTAGTAGCCGGGACACGCCTTTTCTCAAGCAGCCCCAGCATTTT
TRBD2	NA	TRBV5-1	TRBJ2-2	CASSPRGGRTGELFF	TGCGCCAGCAGCCCCCGGGGGGGGAGGACCGGGGAGCTGTTTTTT
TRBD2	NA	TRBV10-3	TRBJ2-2	CAISEPSAASGRTGELFF	TGTGCCATCAGTGAGCCCTCCGCGGCTAGCGGGCGGACCGGGGAGCTGTTTTTT
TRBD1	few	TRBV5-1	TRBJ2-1	CASSPPGQPYNEQFF	TGCGCCAGCAGCCCTCCGGGACAGCCCTACAATGAGCAGTTCTTC
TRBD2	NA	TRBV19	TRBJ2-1	CASMNSGSNEQFF	TGTGCCAGTATGAATAGCGGGAGCAATGAGCAGTTCTTC
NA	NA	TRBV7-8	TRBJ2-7	CASSLAENRVEQYF	TGTGCCAGCAGCTTAGCGGAAAACAGGGTCGAGCAGTACTTC